This record looks at one T cell receptor beta chain sequence and its context. Its antigen remains unknown. The data stem from a study of cytomegalovirus exposure and HLA in healthy donors. In the PCR, 60 Vbeta and 13 Jbeta primers were used. Original methodology: In a later analysis, of some 80 million unique beta chains, roughly 10 million appeared in at least two donors. Some clones are missing from TCRdb's copy, which holds only in-frame ones; the method was immunoSEQ multiplex PCR. V, J and clone size are those of that table, while D and trimming were read from the DNA. This sample yields tens of thousands of clones, of which around 80% are seen a single time; under 3.5% belongs to the top ten. At sampling all donors were nominally healthy, likely with unrecorded immune exposures. The CDR3 is 15 residues long. After removal of 1 base from V and 9 bases from J, the junction contained 10 bases not matched to a gene. Germline V gene lookup returns CDR1 SGHTA and CDR2 FQGNSA.

Regarding the study as a whole: In a later analysis, common viral pathogens appeared linked to several of the most significant clusters. In presence/absence analyses, roughly uniform sequencing depth across donors was assumed.

The source of this sequence is a man aged 50 to 60 in good health and CMV-seropositive. What was sequenced was PBMCs. The chain combines TRBV7-2 with TRBJ2-7; 9 bases are a match to TRBD1. As DNA, the CDR3 is TGTGCCAGCAGCTTAGAAGGACAGGGGATGGGTGGGCAGTACTTC. It yields the protein CASSLEGQGMGGQYF.